The 11 T cell receptor beta chains reported below all come from one sample, sequenced in a study of blood T cells in healthy people across ages. Next came a second PCR, run for about 6 to 12 cycles, which used a sample-barcoded 5' primer along with a J-beta primer mix. TCRdb analysed the 5' RACE reads with MiXCR anew, one entry per CDR3 protein. Of roughly 700,000 distinct CDR3 sequences in the sample, 20% to 25% were seen once. This sample was also put to use in a study of T cells of mothers and their children.

Sample: blood. These receptors were obtained from a boy between 5 and 17 years old in good health.

In this sample, this clonotype turned up a few times. This chain links TRBV2 with TRBJ2-1; possibly TRBD2 for D (6 bases). The J call may be incorrect, as the DNA end agrees better with TRBJ2-5. The germline gives CDR1 SNHLY, CDR2 FYNNEI. The CDR3 consists of 16 residues. Here the CDR3 reads CASSDTLGTSQETQYF. CDR3 nucleotides: TGTGCCAGCAGTGATACTCTCGGGACTTCTCAGGAGACCCAGTACTTC.

There are a few counts of this clonotype. The chain employs TRBV13 and TRBJ2-7; no clear D. The germline gives CDR1 PRHDT, CDR2 FYEKMQ (reference sequence). This CDR3 has 14 residues. Trimming took 3 bases from V and 0 from J, leaving 9 bases between them. The CDR3 loop is CASSFLVSSYEQYF. The CDR3 region has the DNA TGTGCCAGCAGCTTTCTGGTTTCCTCCTACGAGCAGTACTTC.

In this sample, this clonotype turned up a few times. The chain has TRBV6-2 or TRBV6-3 and TRBJ2-2, with 8 bases identical to TRBD1. Germline V gene sequence: CDR1 MNHEY, CDR2 SVGEGT. The CDR3 runs to 16 residues. V lost 2 bases and J lost 7; bases outside the gene matches: 9. CDR3 residues: CASSYGDRGEGGELFF. In nucleotides, the CDR3 is TGTGCCAGCAGTTACGGCGACAGGGGTGAGGGCGGGGAGCTGTTTTTT.

The V gene is TRBV6-2 or TRBV6-3, the J gene TRBJ1-4; tentative D call: TRBD1 (6 bases). Deletions cut 2 bases from V and 8 bases from J, with 12 bases between. The CDR3 has 14 amino acids. The germline gives CDR1 MNHEY, CDR2 SVGEGT. This CDR3 reads CASSYTGREEKLFF. The CDR3 DNA reads TGTGCCAGCAGTTACACAGGGAGAGAGGAAAAACTGTTTTTT.

With respect to this clonotype: At one end the junction does not follow the germline gene, possibly because of a read error. This chain links TRBV24-1 with TRBJ2-1; 11 bases are shared with TRBD1. Per germline, CDR1 KGHDR and CDR2 SFDVKD. This CDR3 is built from 16 residues. CDR3 protein: CATSDPSGQGVAERFF. The CDR3 DNA is TGTGCCACCAGTGACCCATCGGGACAGGGGGTCGCTGAGCGGTTCTTC.

The rearrangement links TRBV20-1 to TRBJ2-5, with D possibly called TRBD1 or TRBD2 (6 bases each). Per the germline V gene, CDR1 is DFQATT and CDR2 is SNEGSKA (reference sequence). Between the trimmed V and J ends, which lost 6 bases and 4 bases, there was a span of 21 bases. The CDR3 runs 15 residues. The CDR3 sequence: CSANPTGAFRETQYF. The CDR3 nucleotides are TGCAGTGCAAATCCAACGGGGGCGTTTAGAGAGACCCAGTACTTC.

The V and J genes are TRBV20-1 and TRBJ2-3; 7 positions agree with TRBD2. The CDR3 totals 15 residues. Germline assignment: CDR1 DFQATT and CDR2 SNEGSKA (reference sequence). With 1 base clipped from V and 2 bases from J, the junction kept 6 bases outside the gene matches. The CDR3 DNA is TGCAGTGCTAGAGGACTAGCAGAAGTCACAGATACGCAGTATTTT. Translated, it gives CSARGLAEVTDTQYF.

The chain recombines TRBV20-1 with TRBJ2-3; TRBD2 agrees at 8 bases. CDR3 size: 17 residues. Germline V gives CDR1 DFQATT, CDR2 SNEGSKA (reference sequence). V trimming: 0 bases; J trimming: 2 bases; junction bases outside the gene matches: 10. CDR3 bases: TGCAGTGCTAGAGATTACTTGGGAGCGGGAGTCACAGATACGCAGTATTTT. Translation gives CSARDYLGAGVTDTQYF.

This clonotype was seen more than once but under ten times. J is TRBJ2-5 and V is TRBV6-5; D is tentatively TRBD1 or TRBD2 (6 bases each). The DNA matches TRBJ2-7 better at its end, which makes the J call doubtful. Per germline, CDR1 MNHEY and CDR2 SVGAGI. The CDR3 contains 13 residues. CDR3 in amino acids: CASSGGRSDEQYF. The CDR3 DNA sequence: TGTGCCAGCAGCGGGGGCCGGAGTGACGAGCAGTACTTC.

This clonotype turned up a few times. V and J are TRBV20-1 and TRBJ2-4; D is uncertain. The CDR3 runs 17 residues. V dropped 7 bases and J dropped 1 base, with 23 bases sitting between them. The germline CDR1 and CDR2 sequences are DFQATT and SNEGSKA (reference sequence). CDR3 amino acids: CSGGGLSGVSAKNIQYF. The CDR3, as DNA: TGCAGTGGTGGTGGGTTATCTGGCGTCTCGGCCAAAAACATTCAGTACTTC.

The J gene is TRBJ2-3, the V gene TRBV20-1, with TRBD2 matching over 12 bases. V lost 6 bases, J lost 3 bases, and 7 bases stayed unmatched. Germline CDR1 reads DFQATT; CDR2 reads SNEGSKA (reference sequence). The length of the CDR3 is 15 residues. CDR3 DNA: TGCAGTGCCCAAAAGACTAGCGGGAGAACAGATACGCAGTATTTT. This gives the protein CSAQKTSGRTDTQYF.